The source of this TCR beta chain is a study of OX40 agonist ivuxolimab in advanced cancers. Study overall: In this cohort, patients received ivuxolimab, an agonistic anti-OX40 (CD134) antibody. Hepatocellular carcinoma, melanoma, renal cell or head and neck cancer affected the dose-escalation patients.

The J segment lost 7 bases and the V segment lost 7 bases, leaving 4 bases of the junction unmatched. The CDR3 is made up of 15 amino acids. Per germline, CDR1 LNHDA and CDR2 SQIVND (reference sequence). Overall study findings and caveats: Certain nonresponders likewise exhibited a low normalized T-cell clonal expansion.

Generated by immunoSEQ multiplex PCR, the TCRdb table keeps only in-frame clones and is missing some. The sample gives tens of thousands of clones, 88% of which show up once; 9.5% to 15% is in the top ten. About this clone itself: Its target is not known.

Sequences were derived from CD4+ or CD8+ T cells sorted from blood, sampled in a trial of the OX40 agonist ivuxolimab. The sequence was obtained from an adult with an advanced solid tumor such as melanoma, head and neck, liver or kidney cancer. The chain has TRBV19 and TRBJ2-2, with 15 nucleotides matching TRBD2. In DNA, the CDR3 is TGTGCCAGTAAAGGACTAGCGGGAGGGGACGGGGAGCTGTTTTTT. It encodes CASKGLAGGDGELFF.